This record looks at one T cell receptor beta chain sequence and its context. CDR1 SEHNR and CDR2 FQNEAQ come from the germline V gene (reference sequence). The CDR3 is 16 residues long. The V gene end was trimmed by 4 bases and the J gene end by 5 bases; junction bases not matched to a gene: 8. The data originate from a study of T cell changes during pregnancy in multiple sclerosis. Only in-frame clones appear in the TCRdb table, and some are missing; sequencing was by immunoSEQ multiplex PCR. The data contain about 60,000 clones, roughly 93% of them singletons. The chain couples TRBV7-9 to TRBJ2-3, with TRBD2 matching 11 bases. This material consisted of CD8+ T cells from peripheral blood mononuclear cells, taken in the second trimester of pregnancy. The sequence derives from a female donor with multiple sclerosis, enrolled in a pregnancy study. The CDR3 DNA reads as TGTGCCAGCAGCTCTTCTAGCGGGGGGAAGGAAGATACGCAGTATTTT. Encoded protein: CASSSSSGGKEDTQYF.